This T cell receptor (beta chain) was captured by sequencing in a study of CD8 T cells in ankylosing spondylitis. Study-wide results and limits: What appeared characteristic of ankylosing spondylitis blood was a TCR beta motif of eight or nine highly homologous variants. Clones that were linked to disease were CD8+ and were relatively rare in peripheral blood. Clones tied to disease were said to be significantly enriched in matched ankylosing spondylitis synovial fluid.

Trimming took 0 bases from V and 4 from J, leaving 11 bases between them. Germline V CDR1 and CDR2: SGHKS, YYEKEE (reference sequence). This CDR3 is 15 amino acids long. Quantitative 5'-RACE was performed with molecular barcodes, and it yielded the TCR beta libraries. TCRdb ran MiXCR on the 5' RACE reads and lists one entry per CDR3 protein. The table includes approximately 340,000 distinct CDR3 sequences, roughly 15% detected once. For this clonotype: Its antigen is undetermined.

Sequencing was carried out using blood, either unsorted or a sorted T cell fraction (not recorded which). The chain employs TRBV5-5 and TRBJ1-5; no clear D. This clonotype originated in a male donor with ankylosing spondylitis or in good health (not recorded which). The CDR3, as DNA: TGTGCCAGCAGCTTGGCCGTGGGGAAAAATCAGCCCCAGCATTTT. This sequence encodes CASSLAVGKNQPQHF.